This T cell receptor (beta chain) was captured by sequencing in a study of blood T cell repertoires in COVID-19. Study-level information: There were acute and convalescent COVID-19 samples, and they came from the United States, Italy and Spain. The cDNA or gDNA used as material had been derived from T cells, B-cell-depleted T cells, or PBMCs.

Authors' data handling: Nucleated cell counts were estimated from reference gene primer amplification. Measured with immunoSEQ multiplex PCR; TCRdb has only the in-frame clones, and not every one. D and trimming come from the DNA, and the V and J calls and clone size come from that table. Altogether about 140,000 clones are present, approximately 84% being singletons, with the ten largest covering roughly 2.6%. The origin of this receptor is a human donor with acute or convalescent COVID-19. The donor label of this sample is uncertain. Sequencing was done on a sample of peripheral blood.

The CDR3 region has the DNA TGTGCCAGCAGAGCCCAGGGGGACACTGAAGCTTTCTTT. Translating it yields CASRAQGDTEAFF. The rearrangement joins TRBV2 to TRBJ1-1, with 7 bases that match TRBD1. The germline V gene encodes CDR1 SNHLY and CDR2 FYNNEI. The CDR3 length is 13 residues. V gave up 6 bases and J gave up 3 bases; unmatched junction bases: 4. Based on the CDR3 plus reference TRBV2 and TRBJ1-1, the full variable domain is EPEVTQTPSHQVTQMGQEVILRCVPISNHLYFYWYRQILGQKVEFLVSFYNNEISEKSEIFDDQFSVERPDGSNFTLKIRSTKLEDSAMYFCASRAQGDTEAFFGQGTRLTVV.